A single sample gave rise to the 13 T cell receptor beta chains below, sequenced in a study of CD8+CD57+ T cells in acquired aplastic anemia. Profiles of TCR beta VDJ and CDR3 were generated from a genomic DNA template. TCRdb called the reads again in MiXCR, with one record for every CDR3 protein. The sample has about 54,000 distinct CDR3 sequences, 55% to 70% seen once. Patients chosen for sequencing had shown CD8+CD57+ cell expansion by flow cytometry. The sequenced sample consisted of sorted CD4+, CD8+, or CD8+CD57+ T cells (not recorded which) from PBMCs. The receptors here all came from a human donor with aplastic anemia.

V and J are TRBV9 and TRBJ2-5; D is perhaps TRBD1 (6 bases). Germline CDR1 SGDLS, CDR2 YYNGEE. V was shortened by 3 bases and J by 5 bases, with 14 bases between the two germline ends. The CDR3 sequence is 14 residues long. The CDR3 DNA reads TGTGCCAGCAGCGCAGGACAGAGCGTGGAGACCCAGTACTTC. It yields the protein CASSAGQSVETQYF.

The chain combines TRBV7-8 with TRBJ2-3, with no clear D. Trimming cost V 0 bases and J 0 bases, with 7 bases left between them. The CDR3 sequence is 15 residues long. CDR1 and CDR2 from the germline V gene are SGHVS and FQNEAQ. CDR3 in DNA: TGTGCCAGCAGCTTAGCACGTGGGAGCACAGATACGCAGTATTTT. Residues: CASSLARGSTDTQYF.

The table lists this clonotype with many counts. The chain carries TRBV5-6 and TRBJ2-7; D gene unclear. There are 12 residues in the CDR3. Per the germline V gene, CDR1 is SGHDT and CDR2 is YYEEEE. The germline V and J ends were trimmed by 0 bases and 6 bases, with 7 bases remaining between them. CDR3 sequence (DNA): TGTGCCAGCAGCTTGGCCCTGGGCGAGCAGTACTTC. Translation gives CASSLALGEQYF.

This clonotype was seen just once. The rearrangement joins TRBV19 to TRBJ2-7; possible D gene TRBD1, 5 bases. The CDR3 runs to 12 residues. CDR1 and CDR2 from the germline V gene are LNHDA and SQIVND (reference sequence). V was cut by 11 bases and J by 0 bases, with 11 bases left in between. For the CDR3, the DNA is TGTGCCGTATACAGGAGCTCCTACGAGCAGTACGTC. It translates to CAVYRSSYEQYV.

This clonotype has at least ten counts. V usage is TRBV15 and J usage is TRBJ1-4; possible D gene TRBD1, 5 bases. The CDR3 contains 17 residues. Germline CDR1 is LNHNV and CDR2 is YYDKDF (reference sequence). The V end was cut by 6 bases, the J end by 0 bases, with 17 bases between. For the CDR3, the DNA is TGTGCCACCAGTCCTAAAGGGGCATATGCAACTAATGAAAAACTGTTTTTT. It translates to CATSPKGAYATNEKLFF.

The gene calls are TRBV6-5 and TRBJ2-3, with TRBD2 matching over 13 bases. This CDR3 region has 15 residues. Germline V gene sequence: CDR1 MNHEY, CDR2 SVGAGI. V shed 2 bases and J 4 bases; nucleotides not matched to a gene: 0. The CDR3 DNA is TGTGCCAGCAGTTACGGGACTAGCGGGGCAGATACGCAGTATTTT. Translated, it gives CASSYGTSGADTQYF.

The chain joins TRBV15 to TRBJ1-1; TRBD1 agrees at 11 bases. CDR1 and CDR2 (germline): LNHNV, YYDKDF (reference sequence). With 3 bases clipped from V and 0 bases from J, the junction kept 3 bases outside the gene matches. The CDR3 is made up of 16 amino acids. CDR3 in amino acids: CATSSGTGGMNTEAFF. The CDR3 region has the DNA TGTGCCACCAGCAGCGGGACAGGGGGGATGAACACTGAAGCTTTCTTT.

This clonotype was seen repeatedly, ten times or more. The V call is TRBV5-5, the J call TRBJ1-1, with 9 bases lining up with TRBD1. The CDR3 is 13 amino acids. Trimming at V came to 5 bases and at J to 5 bases, leaving 4 bases not matched to a gene. The V gene's germline CDR1 is SGHKS and CDR2 YYEKEE (reference sequence). The CDR3 DNA follows: TGTGCCAGCAGTCCACAGGGGGCTACTGAAGCTTTCTTT. The encoded protein is CASSPQGATEAFF.

The chain is built from TRBV20-1 and TRBJ2-3; D call uncertain. The CDR3 is made up of 13 amino acids. The V end was cut by 1 base, the J end by 2 bases, with 7 bases between. CDR1 and CDR2 (germline): DFQATT, SNEGSKA (reference sequence). This CDR3 reads CSARATHTDTQYF. As DNA, the CDR3 is TGCAGTGCTAGAGCTACCCACACAGATACGCAGTATTTT.

The table lists this clonotype with many counts. The rearrangement links TRBV5-6 to TRBJ2-3; a possible D gene is TRBD2 (6 bases). CDR1 is SGHDT and CDR2 is YYEEEE in the germline V gene. V was trimmed by 0 bases and J by 5 bases, leaving 10 bases between them. The CDR3 is made up of 14 amino acids. The CDR3 reads CASSLAGVGDTQYF. The CDR3 DNA follows: TGTGCCAGCAGCTTGGCGGGGGTTGGAGATACGCAGTATTTT.

This clonotype was found many times. The chain joins TRBV12-3 or TRBV12-4 to TRBJ2-5; D is perhaps TRBD2 (6 bases). This CDR3 spans 12 amino acids. The germline V and J ends were trimmed by 7 bases and 5 bases, with 11 bases remaining between them. CDR3 protein: CASTLGRETQYF. CDR3 in DNA: TGTGCCAGCACCTTGGGGAGGGAGACCCAGTACTTC.

This clonotype was seen more than once but under ten times. The chain uses TRBV7-2 and TRBJ2-7, with 11 bases identical to TRBD2. The J segment lost 6 bases and the V segment lost 1 base, leaving 5 bases of the junction unmatched. The CDR3 loop spans 15 amino acids. CDR1 and CDR2 from the germline V gene are SGHTA and FQGNSA. This chain's CDR3 is CASSLVTSGVSEQYF. The CDR3 DNA reads as TGTGCCAGCAGCTTAGTGACTAGCGGGGTCTCCGAGCAGTACTTC.

The CDR3 sequence is CASSLRMGGNSPLHF. The CDR3 nucleotides read TGTGCCAGCAGCTTAAGGATGGGGGGTAATTCACCCCTCCACTTT. This rearrangement joins TRBV7-2 to TRBJ1-6; a possible D gene is TRBD1 (5 bases). The CDR3 contains 15 residues. The V gene's germline CDR1 is SGHTA and CDR2 FQGNSA. V dropped 2 bases and J dropped 6 bases, with 11 bases sitting between them.